This T cell receptor beta chain was profiled in a study of cytomegalovirus exposure and HLA in healthy donors. The PCR had 60 Vbeta and 13 Jbeta primers. The method was immunoSEQ multiplex PCR; TCRdb's version includes in-frame clones alone and lacks a portion of them. The table has a few hundred thousand clones, 65% to 80% seen once. A note on this clone: What it recognizes is unknown.

Trimming left V 4 bases short and J 4 bases short, with 9 bases between. Germline V lookup: CDR1 SGDLS, CDR2 YYNGEE. The CDR3 contains 13 residues. Study conclusions and caveats: In a later analysis, HLA-C alleles had the fewest associated TCRs, DRB1 alleles the most. V- and J-gene trimming in TCR beta was tied to a missense DCLRE1C variant by an analysis performed later. There was a cluster of highly shared sequence variants that was likely a sequencing artifact.

Sequenced: PBMCs. The source is a middle-aged man in good health and CMV-seronegative. V is TRBV9 and J is TRBJ2-1; D call uncertain. The CDR3 sequence is CASSIDTYNEQFF. The CDR3 nucleotides are TGTGCCAGCAGCATCGACACGTACAATGAGCAGTTCTTC.